The clone carrying this T cell receptor (beta chain) appeared a single time. The sample comes from a study of T cell changes during pregnancy in multiple sclerosis. The repertoire was sequenced with immunoSEQ multiplex PCR; TCRdb's copy has only in-frame clones and lacks some. In the table there are 25,000 to 35,000 clones, around nine tenths of which are singletons. The CDR3 loop spans 16 amino acids. V lost 2 bases to trimming and J lost 0 bases, with 11 bases between them. The germline V gene has CDR1 SEHNR and CDR2 FQNEAQ (reference sequence). The input for sequencing was CD4+ T cells from peripheral blood mononuclear cells, taken in the second trimester of pregnancy. This TCR was recovered from a female donor in good health, enrolled as a control in a pregnancy study. The chain employs TRBV7-9 and TRBJ2-4; the D gene is possibly TRBD1 (6 bases). CDR3 bases: TGTGCCAGCAGCTTAAGTACAGGGCTAGCCAAAAACATTCAGTACTTC. Amino acid sequence: CASSLSTGLAKNIQYF. Supplemented by reference TRBV7-9 and TRBJ2-4, the full variable domain reads DTGVSQNPRHKITKRGQNVTFRCDPISEHNRLYWYRQTLGQGPEFLTYFQNEAQLEKSRLLSDRFSAERPKGSFSTLEIQRTEQGDSAMYLCASSLSTGLAKNIQYFGAGTRLSVL.